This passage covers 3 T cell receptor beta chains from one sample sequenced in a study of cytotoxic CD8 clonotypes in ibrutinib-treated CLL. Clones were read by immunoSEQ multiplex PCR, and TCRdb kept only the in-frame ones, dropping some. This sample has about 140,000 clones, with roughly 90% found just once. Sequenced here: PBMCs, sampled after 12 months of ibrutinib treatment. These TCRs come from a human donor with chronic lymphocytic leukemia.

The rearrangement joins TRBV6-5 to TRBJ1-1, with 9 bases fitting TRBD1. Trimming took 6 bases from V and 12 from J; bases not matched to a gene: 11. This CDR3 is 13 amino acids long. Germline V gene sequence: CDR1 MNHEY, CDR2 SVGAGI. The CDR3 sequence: CASRPTGGGLTFF. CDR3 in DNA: TGTGCCAGCAGGCCCACAGGGGGCGGTCTCACTTTCTTT.

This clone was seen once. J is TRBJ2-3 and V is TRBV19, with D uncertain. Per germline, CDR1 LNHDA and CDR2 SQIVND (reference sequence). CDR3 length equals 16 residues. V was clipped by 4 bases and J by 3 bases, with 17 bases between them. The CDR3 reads CASSTPLTASTDTQYF. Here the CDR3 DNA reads TGTGCCAGTAGTACCCCATTAACTGCAAGTACAGATACGCAGTATTTT.

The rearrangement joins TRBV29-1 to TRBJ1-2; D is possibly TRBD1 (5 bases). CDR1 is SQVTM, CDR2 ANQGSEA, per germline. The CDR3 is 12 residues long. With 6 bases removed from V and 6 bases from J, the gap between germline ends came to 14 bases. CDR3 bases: TGCAGCGTGACCAGGGCGGGGGATGGCTACACCTTC. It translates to CSVTRAGDGYTF. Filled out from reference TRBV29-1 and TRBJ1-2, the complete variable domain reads SAVISQKPSRDICQRGTSLTIQCQVDSQVTMMFWYRQQPGQSLTLIATANQGSEATYESGFVIDKFPISRPNLTFSTLTVSNMSPEDSSIYLCSVTRAGDGYTFGSGTRLTVV.